This T cell receptor (beta chain) was sequenced in a study of blood T cell repertoires in COVID-19. About the study: Sites in the United States, Italy and Spain provided acute and convalescent COVID-19 samples.

Trimming stripped 5 bases from V and 3 bases from J, with 16 bases between. Germline CDR1 reads SGHVS; CDR2 reads FNYEAQ. The CDR3 sequence is 16 residues long. Original methodology: Reference gene primer amplification yielded estimated nucleated cell counts. Sequenced by immunoSEQ multiplex PCR; TCRdb stores in-frame clones only, minus some. V, J and clone size were drawn from that table, and D and trimming were deduced from the DNA. The sample shows 360,000 or so clones, around nine tenths of them seen only once. Individuals drawn from approximately 22 US areas were about 18 to 95 years old. Cohort placement rested on clinical history that participants reported themselves.

The sequenced sample was PBMCs or T cells enriched from blood (not recorded which). The V call is TRBV7-6, the J call TRBJ2-2, with TRBD2 as a possible D gene (5 bases). The origin of this receptor is a woman in her twenties or thirties who had been exposed to COVID-19. CDR3 loop: CASSGKLGRDTGELFF. The CDR3 coding sequence is TGTGCCAGCAGCGGCAAACTAGGGCGGGACACCGGGGAGCTGTTTTTT.